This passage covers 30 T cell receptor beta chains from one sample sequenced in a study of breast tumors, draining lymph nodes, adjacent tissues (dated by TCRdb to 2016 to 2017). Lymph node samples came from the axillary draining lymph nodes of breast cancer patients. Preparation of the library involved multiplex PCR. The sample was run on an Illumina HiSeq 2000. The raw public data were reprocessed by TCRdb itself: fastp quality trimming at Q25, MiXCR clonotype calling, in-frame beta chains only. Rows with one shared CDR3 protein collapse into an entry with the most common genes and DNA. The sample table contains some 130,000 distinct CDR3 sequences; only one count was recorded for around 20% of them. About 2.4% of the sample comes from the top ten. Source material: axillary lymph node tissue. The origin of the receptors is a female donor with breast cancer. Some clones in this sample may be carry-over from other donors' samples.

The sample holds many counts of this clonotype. The CDR3 bases are TGTGCCAGCAGGGCAGGGCAATTGGGCAATCAGCCCCAGCATTTT. Translation gives CASRAGQLGNQPQHF. The chain recombines TRBV2 with TRBJ1-5; D might be TRBD1 (5 bases). CDR3 size: 15 residues. The germline V gene encodes CDR1 SNHLY and CDR2 FYNNEI. The V gene lost 6 bases and the J gene lost 2 bases, with 14 bases spanning the gap. Looking up the rest from reference TRBV2 and TRBJ1-5 gives the full variable domain: EPEVTQTPSHQVTQMGQEVILRCVPISNHLYFYWYRQILGQKVEFLVSFYNNEISEKSEIFDDQFSVERPDGSNFTLKIRSTKLEDSAMYFCASRAGQLGNQPQHFGDGTRLSIL.

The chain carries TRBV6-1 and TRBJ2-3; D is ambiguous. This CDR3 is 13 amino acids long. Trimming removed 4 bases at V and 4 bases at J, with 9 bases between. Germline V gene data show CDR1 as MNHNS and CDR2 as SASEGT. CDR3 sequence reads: CASSVRLADTQYF. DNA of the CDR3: TGTGCCAGCAGTGTTCGTCTCGCAGATACGCAGTATTTT.

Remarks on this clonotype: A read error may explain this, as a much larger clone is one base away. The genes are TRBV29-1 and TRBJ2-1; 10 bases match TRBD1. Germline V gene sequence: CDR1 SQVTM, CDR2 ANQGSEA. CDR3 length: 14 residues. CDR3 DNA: TGCAGCACGGCGCGGGACAGGGGCCACAATGAGCAGTCCTTC. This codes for CSTARDRGHNEQSF.

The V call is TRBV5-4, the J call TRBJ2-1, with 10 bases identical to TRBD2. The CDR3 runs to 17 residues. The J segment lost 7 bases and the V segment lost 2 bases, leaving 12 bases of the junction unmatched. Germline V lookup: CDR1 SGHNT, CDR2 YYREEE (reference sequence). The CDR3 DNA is TGTGCCAGCAGCTTTATAGCGGGAGGCGTGACCGTGAATGAGCAGTTCTTC. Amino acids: CASSFIAGGVTVNEQFF.

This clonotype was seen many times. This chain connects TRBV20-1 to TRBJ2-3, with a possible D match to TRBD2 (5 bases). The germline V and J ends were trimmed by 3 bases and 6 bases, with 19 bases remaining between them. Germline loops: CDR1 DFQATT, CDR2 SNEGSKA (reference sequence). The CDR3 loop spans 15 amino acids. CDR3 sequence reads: CSASPRGYNSDTQYF. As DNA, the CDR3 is TGCAGTGCTAGCCCCCGAGGGTACAACTCCGATACGCAGTATTTT.

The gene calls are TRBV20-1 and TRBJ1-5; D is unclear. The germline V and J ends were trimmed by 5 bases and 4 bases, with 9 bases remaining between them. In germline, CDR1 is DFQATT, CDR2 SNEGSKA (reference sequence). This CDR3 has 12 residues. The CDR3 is CSAHRGNQPQHF. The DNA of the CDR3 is TGCAGTGCTCACCGGGGAAATCAGCCCCAGCATTTT.

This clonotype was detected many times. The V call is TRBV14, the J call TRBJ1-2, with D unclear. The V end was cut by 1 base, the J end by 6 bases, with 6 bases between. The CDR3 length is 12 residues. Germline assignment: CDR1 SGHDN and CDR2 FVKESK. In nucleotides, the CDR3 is TGTGCCAGCAGCCAAGGGAACCATGGCTACACCTTC. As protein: CASSQGNHGYTF.

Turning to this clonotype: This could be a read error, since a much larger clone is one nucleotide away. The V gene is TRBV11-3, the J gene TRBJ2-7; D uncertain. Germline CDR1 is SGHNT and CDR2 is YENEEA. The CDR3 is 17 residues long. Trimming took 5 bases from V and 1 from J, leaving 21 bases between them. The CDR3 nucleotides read TGTGCCAGCAGCCTAATAGCTCACCCCCCCAATTCCTACGAGCAGTACTTC. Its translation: CASSLIAHPPNSYEQYF.

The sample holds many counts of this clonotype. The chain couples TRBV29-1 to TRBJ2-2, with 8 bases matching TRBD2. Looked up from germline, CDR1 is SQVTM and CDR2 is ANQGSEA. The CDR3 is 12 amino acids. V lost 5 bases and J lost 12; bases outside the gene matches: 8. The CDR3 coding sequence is TGCAGCGTTCATACACGGGGGGGGCAGCTGTTTTTT. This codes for CSVHTRGGQLFF.

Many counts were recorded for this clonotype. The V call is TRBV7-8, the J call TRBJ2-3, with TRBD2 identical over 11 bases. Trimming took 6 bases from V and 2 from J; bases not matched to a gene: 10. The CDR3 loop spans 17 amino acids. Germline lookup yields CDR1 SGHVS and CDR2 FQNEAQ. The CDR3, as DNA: TGTGCCAGCAGAATTTTTCAGGGACTAGCGGCCACAGATACGCAGTATTTT. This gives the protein CASRIFQGLAATDTQYF.

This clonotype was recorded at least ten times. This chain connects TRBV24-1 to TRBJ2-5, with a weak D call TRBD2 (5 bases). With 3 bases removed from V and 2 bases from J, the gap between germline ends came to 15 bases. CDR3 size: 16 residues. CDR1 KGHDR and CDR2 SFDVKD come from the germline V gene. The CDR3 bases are TGTGCCACCAGTGATCGGAGGACGGAACCTCAAGAGACCCAGTACTTC. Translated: CATSDRRTEPQETQYF.

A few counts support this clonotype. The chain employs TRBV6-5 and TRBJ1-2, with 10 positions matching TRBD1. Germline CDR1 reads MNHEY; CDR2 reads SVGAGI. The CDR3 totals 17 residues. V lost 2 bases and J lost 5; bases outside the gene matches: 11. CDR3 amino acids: CASSYRPGQGTGYGYTF. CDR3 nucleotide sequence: TGTGCCAGCAGTTACCGACCGGGACAGGGGACGGGATATGGCTACACCTTC.

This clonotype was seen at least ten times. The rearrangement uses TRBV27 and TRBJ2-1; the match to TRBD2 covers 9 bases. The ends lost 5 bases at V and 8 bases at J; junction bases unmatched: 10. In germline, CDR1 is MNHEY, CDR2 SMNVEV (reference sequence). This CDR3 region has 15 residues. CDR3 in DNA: TGTGCCAGCAGTCCCCGACTAGCGGTTTGGGATGAGCAGTTCTTC. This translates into CASSPRLAVWDEQFF.

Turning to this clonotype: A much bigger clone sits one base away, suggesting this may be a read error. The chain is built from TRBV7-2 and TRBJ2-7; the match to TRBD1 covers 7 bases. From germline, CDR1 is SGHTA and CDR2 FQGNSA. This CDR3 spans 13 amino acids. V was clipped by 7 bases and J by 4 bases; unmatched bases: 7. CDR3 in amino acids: CASNSDRAYEQYF. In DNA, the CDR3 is TGTGCCAGCAACTCAGACAGGGCTTACGAGCAGTACTTC.

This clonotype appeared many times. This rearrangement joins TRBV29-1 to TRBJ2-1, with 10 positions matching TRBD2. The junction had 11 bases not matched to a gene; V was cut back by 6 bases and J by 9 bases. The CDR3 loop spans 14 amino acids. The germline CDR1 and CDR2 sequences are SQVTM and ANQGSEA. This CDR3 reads CSVPGSGRGGEQFF. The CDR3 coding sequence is TGCAGCGTGCCGGGGAGCGGGAGGGGTGGTGAGCAGTTCTTC.

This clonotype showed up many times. The CDR3 nucleotides are TGCAGTGCTACGCAACCGAGACAGCAAGAGACCCAGTACTTC. Protein: CSATQPRQQETQYF. This chain connects TRBV20-1 to TRBJ2-5; the D gene is possibly TRBD1 (5 bases). V lost 4 bases and J 2 bases, leaving 14 bases between the germline ends. CDR1 DFQATT and CDR2 SNEGSKA come from the germline V gene (reference sequence). The CDR3 is 14 residues long.

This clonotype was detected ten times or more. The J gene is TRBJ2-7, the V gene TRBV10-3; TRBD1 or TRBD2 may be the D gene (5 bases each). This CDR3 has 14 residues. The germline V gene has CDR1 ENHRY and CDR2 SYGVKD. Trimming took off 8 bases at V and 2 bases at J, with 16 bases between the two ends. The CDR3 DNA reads TGTGCCATCTCCCGGGGACGGGAAACCTACGAGCAGTACTTC. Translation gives CAISRGRETYEQYF.

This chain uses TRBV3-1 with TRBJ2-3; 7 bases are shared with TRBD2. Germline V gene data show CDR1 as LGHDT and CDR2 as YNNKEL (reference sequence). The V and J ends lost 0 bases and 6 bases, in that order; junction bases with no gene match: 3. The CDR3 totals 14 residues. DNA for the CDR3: TGTGCCAGCAGCCAAGATGGGGGGGGGGATACGCAGTATTTT. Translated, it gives CASSQDGGGDTQYF.

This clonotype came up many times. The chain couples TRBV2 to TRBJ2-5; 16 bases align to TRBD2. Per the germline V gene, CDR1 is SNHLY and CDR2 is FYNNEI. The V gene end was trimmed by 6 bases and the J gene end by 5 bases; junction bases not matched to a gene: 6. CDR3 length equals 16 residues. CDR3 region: CASRTGTSGRAETQYF. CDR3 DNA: TGTGCCAGCAGGACAGGGACTAGCGGGAGGGCGGAGACCCAGTACTTC.

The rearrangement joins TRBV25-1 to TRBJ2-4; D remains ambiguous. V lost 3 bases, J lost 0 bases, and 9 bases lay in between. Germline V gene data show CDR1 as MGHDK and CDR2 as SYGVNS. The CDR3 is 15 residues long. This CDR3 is CASSDPSVAKNIQYF. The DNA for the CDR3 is TGTGCCAGCAGTGATCCTTCTGTAGCCAAAAACATTCAGTACTTC. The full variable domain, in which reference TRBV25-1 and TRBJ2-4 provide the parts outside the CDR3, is EADIYQTPRYLVIGTGKKITLECSQTMGHDKMYWYQQDPGMELHLIHYSYGVNSTEKGDLSSESTVSRIRTEHFPLTLESARPSHTSQYLCASSDPSVAKNIQYFGAGTRLSVL.

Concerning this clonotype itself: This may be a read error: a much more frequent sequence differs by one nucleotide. The CDR3, as DNA: TGTGCCAGCAGCTTGTATAGGCGGGAGGATATGCAGTATTTT. As protein: CASSLYRREDMQYF. The chain combines TRBV7-3 with TRBJ2-3; 8 nucleotides agree with TRBD2. The CDR3 extends over 14 amino acids. Germline V gene data show CDR1 as SGHTA and CDR2 as FQGTGA.

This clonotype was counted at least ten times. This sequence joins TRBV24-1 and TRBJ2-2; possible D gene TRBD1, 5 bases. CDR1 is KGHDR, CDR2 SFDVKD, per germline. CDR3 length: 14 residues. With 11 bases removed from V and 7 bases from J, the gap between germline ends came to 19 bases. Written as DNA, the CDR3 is TGTGCCATCCGGTCAAGACGAACAGGCGGGGAGCTGTTTTTT. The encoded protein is CAIRSRRTGGELFF.

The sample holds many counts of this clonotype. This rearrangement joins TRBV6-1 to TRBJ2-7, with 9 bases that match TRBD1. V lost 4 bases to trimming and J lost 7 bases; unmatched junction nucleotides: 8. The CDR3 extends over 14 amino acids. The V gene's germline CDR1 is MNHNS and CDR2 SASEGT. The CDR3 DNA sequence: TGTGCCAGCAGTGGCCGGGACAGGGTCGGAGAGCAGTACTTC. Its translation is CASSGRDRVGEQYF.

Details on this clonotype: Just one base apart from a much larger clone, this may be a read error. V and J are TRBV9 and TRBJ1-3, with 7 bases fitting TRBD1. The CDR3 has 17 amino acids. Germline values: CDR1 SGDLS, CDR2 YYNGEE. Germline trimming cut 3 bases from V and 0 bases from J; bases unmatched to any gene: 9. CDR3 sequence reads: CASSGPQGTGSGNTIYF. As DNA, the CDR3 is TGTGCCAGCAGCGGACCACAGGGGACGGGCTCTGGAAACACCATATATTTT. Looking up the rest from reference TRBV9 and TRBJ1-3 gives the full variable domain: DSGVTQTPKHLITATGQRVTLRCSPRSGDLSVYWYQQSLDQGLQFLIQYYNGEERAKGNILERFSAQQFPDLHSELNLSSLELGDSALYFCASSGPQGTGSGNTIYFGEGSWLTVV.

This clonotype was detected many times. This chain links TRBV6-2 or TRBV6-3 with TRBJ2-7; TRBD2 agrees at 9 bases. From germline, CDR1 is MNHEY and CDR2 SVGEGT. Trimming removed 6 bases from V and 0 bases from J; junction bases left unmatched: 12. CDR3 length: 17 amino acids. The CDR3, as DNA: TGTGCCAGCAGCACCAGGGGACTAGCTGATAGCTCCTACGAGCAGTACTTC. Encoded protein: CASSTRGLADSSYEQYF.

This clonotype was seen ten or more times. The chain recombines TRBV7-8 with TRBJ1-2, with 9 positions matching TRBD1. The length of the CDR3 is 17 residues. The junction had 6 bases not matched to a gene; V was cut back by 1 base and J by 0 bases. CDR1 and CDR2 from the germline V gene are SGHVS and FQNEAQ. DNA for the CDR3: TGTGCCAGCAGCTTAGTGGGGACAGGGTTAGCTAACTATGGCTACACCTTC. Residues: CASSLVGTGLANYGYTF.

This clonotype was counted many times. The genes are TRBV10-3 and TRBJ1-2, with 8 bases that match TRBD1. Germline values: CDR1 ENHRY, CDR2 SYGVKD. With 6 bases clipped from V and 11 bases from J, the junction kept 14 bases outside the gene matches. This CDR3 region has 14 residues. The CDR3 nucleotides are TGTGCCATCAGACCCGGACAGGGTGGAGAAAAGTACACCTTC. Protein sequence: CAIRPGQGGEKYTF.

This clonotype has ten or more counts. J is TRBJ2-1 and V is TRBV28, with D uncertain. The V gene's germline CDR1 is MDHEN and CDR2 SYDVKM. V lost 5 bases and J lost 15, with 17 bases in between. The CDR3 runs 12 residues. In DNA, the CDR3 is TGTGCCAGCAGTACGCACCACAAAGATCGGTTCTTC. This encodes CASSTHHKDRFF.

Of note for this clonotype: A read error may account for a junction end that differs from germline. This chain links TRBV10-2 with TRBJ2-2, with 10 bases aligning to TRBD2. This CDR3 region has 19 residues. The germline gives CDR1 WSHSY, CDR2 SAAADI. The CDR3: CASSESVYPASGRIGGAVF. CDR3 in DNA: TGCGCCAGCAGTGAGTCTGTGTACCCGGCTAGCGGGAGAATAGGGGGAGCTGTTTTT.

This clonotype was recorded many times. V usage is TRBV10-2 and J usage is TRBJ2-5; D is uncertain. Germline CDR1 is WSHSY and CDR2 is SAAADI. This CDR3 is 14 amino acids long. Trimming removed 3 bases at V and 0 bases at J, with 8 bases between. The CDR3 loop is CASSDSTDQETQYF. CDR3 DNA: TGCGCCAGCAGTGACAGCACTGACCAAGAGACCCAGTACTTC.